This T cell receptor beta chain was retrieved from a study of Ad26.COV2.S vaccination and SARS-CoV-2 variants. The wider study: Sample donor was a member of the COV1001 Ad26.COV2.S trial arm. The authors gave Ad26.COV2.S intramuscularly, either once or twice 56 days apart.

The data were produced by immunoSEQ multiplex PCR, yet TCRdb's version contains in-frame clones alone and is incomplete. The data contain a few hundred thousand clones, 80% to 90% of them seen just once; the ten biggest clones take up roughly 3.5%. Study-wide results and limits: Breadth measured for non-spike TCRs was similar across vaccine and placebo recipients.

This CDR3 comprises 18 residues. Germline V gene lookup returns CDR1 LGHDT and CDR2 YNNKEL (reference sequence). V lost 0 bases, J lost 7 bases, and 13 bases stayed unmatched. This clone appeared once. Its target is unknown. Treatment denoted: roughly 18 received Ad26.COV2.S at low or high dose, single or two shots; about 5 received placebo; per-sample allocation not given. The samples were gathered on day 63 after the first injection of vaccine or placebo. This TCR derives from a person between 18 and 65 years old who received the Ad26.COV2.S COVID-19 vaccine or a placebo. The chain combines TRBV3-1 (or the pseudogene TRBV3-2) with TRBJ2-1; 9 bases fit TRBD2. The starting material was peripheral blood, obtained in a trial of Ad26.COV2.S vaccine versus placebo. CDR3 protein: CASSQERKSSGSRNEQFF. CDR3 bases: TGTGCCAGCAGCCAAGAACGAAAAAGTAGCGGGAGTCGGAATGAGCAGTTCTTC.